The present T cell receptor beta chain was sequenced within a study of cytomegalovirus exposure and HLA in healthy donors. This CDR3 is built from 14 residues. Germline V gene data show CDR1 as SGHTA and CDR2 as FQGTGA. V gave up 5 bases and J gave up 6 bases; unmatched junction bases: 9. The PCR made use of 60 Vbeta and 13 Jbeta primers. Some clones are missing from TCRdb's copy, which holds only in-frame ones; the method was immunoSEQ multiplex PCR. Found here are around 140,000 clones, 70% to 80% of them singletons; the top ten hold roughly 1%. What was sequenced was PBMCs. This sequence originates from a woman aged 55-75 years in good health and CMV-seronegative. V usage is TRBV7-3 and J usage is TRBJ2-5; 7 nucleotides agree with TRBD1. The CDR3 region has the DNA TGTGCCAGCAGCCTCGACGACAGGGCGAAGACCCAGTACTTC. Encoded protein: CASSLDDRAKTQYF.